This T cell receptor (beta chain) was found in a study of T cell changes during pregnancy in multiple sclerosis. The CDR3 consists of 15 residues. V was pared by 4 bases and J by 6 bases, with 9 bases of the junction left unmatched. CDR1 is SEHNR, CDR2 FQNEAQ, per germline (reference sequence). This clone was picked up one time. Repertoires were generated with immunoSEQ multiplex PCR, while TCRdb's copy carries only in-frame clones and drops some. The data show about 77,000 clones, approximately 94% seen once. The origin of this receptor is a female donor in good health, enrolled as a control in a pregnancy study. The chain couples TRBV7-9 to TRBJ2-7, with 10 bases aligning to TRBD1. The sequenced sample was peripheral blood, obtained after pregnancy. The DNA of the CDR3 is TGTGCCAGCAGCTATTGGGACAGGGGCCTCGCCGAGCAGTACTTC. This encodes CASSYWDRGLAEQYF.